This TCR beta chain was sequenced in a study of Ad26.COV2.S vaccination and SARS-CoV-2 variants. Study information: COV1001, an Ad26.COV2.S trial, supplied this vaccine-arm donor. Study-level points and caveats: Total T cell responses may have been underestimated by the TCR breadth and depth analyses. Considerable breadth of spike-specific CD8+ and CD4+ T cell responses has reportedly been documented following vaccination.

As to treatment: 19 received Ad26.COV2.S at low or high dose, single or two shots; a few received placebo; per-sample allocation not given. At day 63 after the first vaccine or placebo injection, samples were drawn. A few counts support this clone. The antigen remains undetermined. Produced via immunoSEQ multiplex PCR; TCRdb's table is partial and in-frame only. The profile shows 360,000 or so clones, around 87% of them singletons. Germline V CDR1 and CDR2: SGHVS, FQNEAQ. The J segment lost 4 bases and the V segment lost 2 bases, leaving 4 bases of the junction unmatched. The CDR3 consists of 16 residues.

The receptor was isolated from a person aged 18-65 years who received the Ad26.COV2.S COVID-19 vaccine or a placebo. The chain is built from TRBV7-8 and TRBJ1-5; 11 nucleotides match TRBD1. Material: peripheral blood, obtained in a trial of Ad26.COV2.S vaccine versus placebo. Here the CDR3 reads CASSLRGQGGNQPQHF. In DNA, the CDR3 is TGTGCCAGCAGCTTAAGGGGACAGGGGGGTAATCAGCCCCAGCATTTT.